The clone carrying this T cell receptor (beta chain) was observed once. This record belongs to a study of T cell changes during pregnancy in multiple sclerosis. Generated by immunoSEQ multiplex PCR, the TCRdb table keeps only in-frame clones and is missing some. The profile shows some 58,000 clones, 90% to 97% of them singletons. The germline V gene encodes CDR1 LGHNA and CDR2 YSLEER. Trimming left V 1 base short and J 0 bases short, with 6 bases between. The CDR3 length is 14 residues. This TCR was recovered from a female donor with multiple sclerosis, enrolled in a pregnancy study. The material sequenced was CD8+ T cells from peripheral blood mononuclear cells, taken after pregnancy. The rearrangement joins TRBV4-3 to TRBJ1-1, with unresolved D. Here the CDR3 reads CASSQVWLNTEAFF. The CDR3 nucleotides read TGCGCCAGCAGCCAAGTATGGCTGAACACTGAAGCTTTCTTT.